Following are 14 T cell receptor beta chains from one sample sequenced in a study of identifying expanded T cells in peripheral blood. The assay was immunoSEQ multiplex PCR, and TCRdb's table has in-frame clones only and misses some. Of about 97,000 clones detected, about 83% appear once; the ten largest clones hold approximately 18%. Sequenced sample: blood. Source of these receptors: a person between 18 and 75 years old in good health.

The genes are TRBV19 and TRBJ1-5; 10 bases agree with TRBD1. Per the germline V gene, CDR1 is LNHDA and CDR2 is SQIVND (reference sequence). V lost 9 bases, J lost 0 bases, and 8 bases stayed unmatched. The CDR3 has 16 residues. The CDR3 sequence is CASNRDRGYSNQPQHF. DNA of the CDR3: TGTGCCAGCAACCGGGACAGGGGCTATAGCAATCAGCCCCAGCATTTT.

The chain couples TRBV11-2 to TRBJ2-2; 7 bases fit TRBD1. From germline, CDR1 is SGHAT and CDR2 FQNNGV. The ends lost 0 bases at V and 3 bases at J; junction bases unmatched: 7. This CDR3 spans 17 amino acids. DNA of the CDR3: TGTGCCAGCAGCTTAGATGCGCTGGGACAGTACACCGGGGAGCTGTTTTTT. Encoded protein: CASSLDALGQYTGELFF.

The CDR3 DNA is TGTGCCAGCAGTTGGACAGGGGGAAACGGGGAGCTGTTTTTT. Protein: CASSWTGGNGELFF. V usage is TRBV7-2 and J usage is TRBJ2-2; TRBD1 matches 10 bases. The germline CDR1 and CDR2 sequences are SGHTA and FQGNSA. The CDR3 runs 14 residues. V trimming: 6 bases; J trimming: 7 bases; junction bases outside the gene matches: 5.

The genes are TRBV7-2 and TRBJ2-4, with 11 bases fitting TRBD2. Germline V gene data show CDR1 as SGHTA and CDR2 as FQGNSA. This CDR3 has 16 amino acids. V trimming: 5 bases; J trimming: 1 base; junction bases outside the gene matches: 4. The CDR3 sequence is CASSLSGGVAKNIQYF. In nucleotides, the CDR3 is TGTGCCAGCAGCCTTAGCGGGGGGGTTGCCAAAAACATTCAGTACTTC.

The rearrangement joins TRBV27 to TRBJ1-2; TRBD1 agrees at 9 bases. Per the germline V gene, CDR1 is MNHEY and CDR2 is SMNVEV (reference sequence). The CDR3 is 15 residues long. The V segment lost 5 bases and the J segment 4 bases; nucleotides outside the gene matches: 8. CDR3 nucleotide sequence: TGTGCCAGCAGTCCAGGGACAGGGACTTTCTATGGCTACACCTTC. Its protein product is CASSPGTGTFYGYTF.

The V gene is TRBV7-9, the J gene TRBJ2-1; D call uncertain. The CDR3 runs to 13 residues. Trimming shortened V by 4 bases and J by 7 bases, and 11 bases separated the two germline ends. Germline-derived CDR1 and CDR2 are SEHNR and FQNEAQ (reference sequence). CDR3 sequence reads: CASSYDVVNEQFF. CDR3 DNA sequence: TGTGCCAGCAGCTACGACGTTGTGAATGAGCAGTTCTTC.

The chain uses TRBV7-2 and TRBJ2-7; D might be TRBD2 (6 bases). Trimming took off 4 bases at V and 6 bases at J, with 16 bases between the two ends. Germline loops: CDR1 SGHTA, CDR2 FQGNSA. The CDR3 loop spans 14 amino acids. The CDR3 coding sequence is TGTGCCAGCAGCTACCGGGCCCAGGGACTCGAGCAGTACTTC. Translated, it gives CASSYRAQGLEQYF.

The chain combines TRBV5-1 with TRBJ2-3; D call uncertain. The germline V and J ends were trimmed by 9 bases and 6 bases, with 17 bases remaining between them. The CDR3 is 13 amino acids. Germline loops: CDR1 SGHRS, CDR2 YFSETQ. The DNA of the CDR3 is TGCGCCACCTCAGTGGCGGAACGGGATACGCAGTATTTT. Protein product: CATSVAERDTQYF.

The V gene is TRBV6-6, the J gene TRBJ1-2, with a tentative D call TRBD1 (5 bases). This CDR3 spans 16 amino acids. V lost 2 bases to trimming and J lost 3 bases, with 16 bases between them. CDR1 is MNHNY and CDR2 is SVGAGI in the germline V gene (reference sequence). The chain's CDR3 is CASSYPKTDRDYGYTF. The CDR3 region has the DNA TGTGCCAGCAGTTACCCCAAGACAGACAGAGACTATGGCTACACCTTC.

Worth noting for this clone: Other DNA sequences within the sample encode an identical CDR3. The J gene is TRBJ1-2, the V gene TRBV5-1; no clear D gene. V lost 0 bases, J lost 4 bases, and 7 bases lay in between. The germline gives CDR1 SGHRS, CDR2 YFSETQ. This CDR3 contains 13 residues. The CDR3 DNA reads as TGCGCCAGCAGCTTGGAGGGCTCCTATGGCTACACCTTC. This encodes CASSLEGSYGYTF.

V gene TRBV10-1 combines with J gene TRBJ2-7; no clear D. This CDR3 is 14 amino acids long. Trimming cost V 0 bases and J 2 bases, with 8 bases left between them. CDR1 and CDR2 from the germline V gene are WNHNN and SYGVQD (reference sequence). For the CDR3, the DNA is TGCGCCAGCAGTGAGTCGGGCACAGCCTACGAGCAGTACTTC. Residues: CASSESGTAYEQYF.

The chain has TRBV7-8 and TRBJ2-7; a possible D gene is TRBD2 (5 bases). Trimming shortened V by 1 base and J by 6 bases, and 10 bases separated the two germline ends. The germline V gene has CDR1 SGHVS and CDR2 FQNEAQ. This CDR3 contains 13 residues. The CDR3 loop is CASSLGSGSEQYF. As DNA, the CDR3 is TGTGCCAGCAGCTTAGGCTCGGGGTCCGAGCAGTACTTC.

The genes are TRBV15 and TRBJ2-3; D gene uncertain. Germline V gene data show CDR1 as LNHNV and CDR2 as YYDKDF (reference sequence). The ends were cut back, 0 bases at V and 5 bases at J, with 6 bases in the middle. The CDR3 totals 13 residues. CDR3 DNA sequence: TGTGCCACCAGCAGAGATCCCGGAGATACGCAGTATTTT. Its translation: CATSRDPGDTQYF. The entire variable domain, with the rest obtained from reference TRBV15 and TRBJ2-3, is as follows: DAMVIQNPRYQVTQFGKPVTLSCSQTLNHNVMYWYQQKSSQAPKLLFHYYDKDFNNEADTPDNFQSRRPNTSFCFLDIRSPGLGDTAMYLCATSRDPGDTQYFGPGTRLTVL.

The chain couples TRBV7-2 to TRBJ2-5; weak D call: TRBD1 (6 bases). CDR3 length: 15 amino acids. Looked up from germline, CDR1 is SGHTA and CDR2 is FQGNSA. Trimming took 7 bases from V and 2 from J, leaving 17 bases between them. The CDR3 nucleotides are TGTGCCAGCAACACAGTTGGGGGCCGACAAGAGACCCAGTACTTC. Encoded protein: CASNTVGGRQETQYF.